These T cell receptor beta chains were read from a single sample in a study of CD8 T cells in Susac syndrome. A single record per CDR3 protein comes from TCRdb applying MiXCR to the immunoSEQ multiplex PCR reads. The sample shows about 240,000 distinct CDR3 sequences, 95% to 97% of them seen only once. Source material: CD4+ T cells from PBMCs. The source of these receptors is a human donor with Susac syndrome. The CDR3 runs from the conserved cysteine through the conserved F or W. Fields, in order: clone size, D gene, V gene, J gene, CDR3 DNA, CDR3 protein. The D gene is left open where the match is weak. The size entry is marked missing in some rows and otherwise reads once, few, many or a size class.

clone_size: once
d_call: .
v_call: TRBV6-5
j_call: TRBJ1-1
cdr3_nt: TGTGCCAGCAAACCGGGGGGGACGAACACTGAAGCTTTCTTT
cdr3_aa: CASKPGGTNTEAFF

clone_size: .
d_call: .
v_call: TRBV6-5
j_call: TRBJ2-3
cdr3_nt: TGTGCCAGCAGTTCCCGACTAGTCGCGTCCCCCGGCGCGGATACGCAGTATTTT
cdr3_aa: CASSSRLVASPGADTQYF

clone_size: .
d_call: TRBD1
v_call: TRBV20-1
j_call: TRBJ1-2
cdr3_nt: TGCAGTGCTAGAGTTAGGGACAGGGGGGCATATGGCTACACCTTC
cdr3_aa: CSARVRDRGAYGYTF

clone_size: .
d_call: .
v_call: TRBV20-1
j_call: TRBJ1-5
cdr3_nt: TGCAGTGCCCCTCGGGGGGTGGATCAGCCCCAGCATTTT
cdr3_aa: CSAPRGVDQPQHF

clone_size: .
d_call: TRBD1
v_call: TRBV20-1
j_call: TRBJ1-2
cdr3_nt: TGCAGTGCTAGAGGAGGACAGGTCCGTGGCTACACCTTC
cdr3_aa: CSARGGQVRGYTF

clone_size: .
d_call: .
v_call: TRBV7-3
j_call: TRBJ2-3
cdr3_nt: TGTGCCAGCAGCTACCGACAGGAGCAGGGTACGCAGTATTTT
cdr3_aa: CASSYRQEQGTQYF

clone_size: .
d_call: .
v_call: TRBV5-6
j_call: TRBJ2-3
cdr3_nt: TGTGCCAGCAGCTTGGTCAGCGGACTCACAGATACGCAGTATTTT
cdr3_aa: CASSLVSGLTDTQYF

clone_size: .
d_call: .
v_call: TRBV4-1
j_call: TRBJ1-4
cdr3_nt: TGCGCCAGCAGCCAAGTTCCTCAGGGCGCTAATGAAAAACTGTTTTTT
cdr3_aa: CASSQVPQGANEKLFF

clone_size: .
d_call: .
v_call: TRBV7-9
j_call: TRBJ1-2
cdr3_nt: TGTGCCAGCAGCTTAGATGCGGTTAGCTATGGCTACACCTTC
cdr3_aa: CASSLDAVSYGYTF

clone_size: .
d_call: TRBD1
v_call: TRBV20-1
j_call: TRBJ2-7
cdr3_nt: TGCAGTGGATCAGGGGGACAGGACTACGAGCAGTACTTC
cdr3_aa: CSGSGGQDYEQYF

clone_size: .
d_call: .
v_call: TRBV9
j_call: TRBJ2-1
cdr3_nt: TGTGCCAGCAGCGTATCCGCGGGACGAAACTACAATGAGCAGTTCTTC
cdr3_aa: CASSVSAGRNYNEQFF

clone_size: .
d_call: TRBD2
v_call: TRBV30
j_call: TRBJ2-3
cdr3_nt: TGTGCCCGTGTCAGCGGGACGGATACGCAGTATTTT
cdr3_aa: CARVSGTDTQYF

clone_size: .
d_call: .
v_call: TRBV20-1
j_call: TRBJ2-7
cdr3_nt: TGCAGTGCTACCTCCGGACAGCCGACCTCCTACGAGCAGTACTTC
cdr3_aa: CSATSGQPTSYEQYF

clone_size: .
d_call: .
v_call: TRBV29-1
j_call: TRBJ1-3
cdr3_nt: TGCAGCGTGACCTTTGGTTCTGGAAACACCATATATTTT
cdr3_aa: CSVTFGSGNTIYF

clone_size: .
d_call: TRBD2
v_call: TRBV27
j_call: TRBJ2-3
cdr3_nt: TGTGCCAGCAGTTTCGTTGGACTAGCGGAATTCACAGATACGCAGTATTTT
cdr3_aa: CASSFVGLAEFTDTQYF

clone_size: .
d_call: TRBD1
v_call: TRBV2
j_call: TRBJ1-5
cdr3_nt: TGTGCCAGCAGTCCGGGACAGGGACATCAGCCCCAGCATTTT
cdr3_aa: CASSPGQGHQPQHF

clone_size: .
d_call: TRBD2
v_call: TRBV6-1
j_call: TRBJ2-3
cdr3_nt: TGTGCCAGCAGCCGACTAGCGGGAGGGGCGGAAGATACGCAGTATTTT
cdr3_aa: CASSRLAGGAEDTQYF

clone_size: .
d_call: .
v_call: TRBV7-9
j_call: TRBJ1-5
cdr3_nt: TGTGCCAGCAGCTTAGACGGTCATGGGGTCCGGCCCCAGCATTTT
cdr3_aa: CASSLDGHGVRPQHF

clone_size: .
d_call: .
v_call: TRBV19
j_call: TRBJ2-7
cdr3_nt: TGTGCCAGTAGTGCCCGGGACGCATCCTACGAGCAGTACTTC
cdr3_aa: CASSARDASYEQYF

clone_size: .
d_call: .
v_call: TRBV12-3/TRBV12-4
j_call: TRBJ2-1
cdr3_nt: TGTGCCAGCAGTCTTAACAGGGCGAGCTCCTACAATGAGCAGTTCTTC
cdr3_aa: CASSLNRASSYNEQFF

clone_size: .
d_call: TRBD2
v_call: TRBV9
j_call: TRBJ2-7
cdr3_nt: TGTGCCAGCAGCGTAGCTGGGACTAGTACCCACGAGCAGTACTTC
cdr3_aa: CASSVAGTSTHEQYF

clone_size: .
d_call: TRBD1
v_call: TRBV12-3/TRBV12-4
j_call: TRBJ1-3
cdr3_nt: TGTGCCAGCAGTCCCCGGGGACAGGGCGCGTACTCTGGAAACACCATATATTTT
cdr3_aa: CASSPRGQGAYSGNTIYF

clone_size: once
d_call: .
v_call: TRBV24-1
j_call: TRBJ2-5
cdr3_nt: TGTGCCACCTCTAATACTGAAGAGACCCAGTACTTC
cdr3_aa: CATSNTEETQYF

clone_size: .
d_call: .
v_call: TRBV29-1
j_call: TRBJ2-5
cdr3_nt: TGCAGCGGGGCCGGGGCAGGGGCTGGGGAGACCCAGTACTTC
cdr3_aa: CSGAGAGAGETQYF

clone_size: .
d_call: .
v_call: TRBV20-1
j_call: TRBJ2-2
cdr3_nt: TGCAGTGCTAGGGGGGAAGAGGGTACCGGGGAGCTGTTTTTT
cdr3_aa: CSARGEEGTGELFF

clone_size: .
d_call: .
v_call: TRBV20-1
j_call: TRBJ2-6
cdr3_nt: TGCAGTGCCGCGTCAGGGACTGGGGCCAACGTCCTGACTTTC
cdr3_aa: CSAASGTGANVLTF